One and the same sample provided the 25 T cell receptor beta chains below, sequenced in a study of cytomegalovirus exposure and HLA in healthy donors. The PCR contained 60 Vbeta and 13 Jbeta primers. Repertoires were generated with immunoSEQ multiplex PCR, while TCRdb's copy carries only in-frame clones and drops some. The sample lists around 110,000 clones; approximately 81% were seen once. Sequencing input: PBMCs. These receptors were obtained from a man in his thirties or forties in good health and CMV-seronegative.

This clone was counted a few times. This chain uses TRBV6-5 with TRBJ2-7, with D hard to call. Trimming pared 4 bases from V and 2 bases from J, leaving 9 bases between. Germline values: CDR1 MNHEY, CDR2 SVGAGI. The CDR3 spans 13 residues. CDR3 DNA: TGTGCCAGCAGTTCCAGTCCAGCCTACGAGCAGTACTTC. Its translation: CASSSSPAYEQYF.

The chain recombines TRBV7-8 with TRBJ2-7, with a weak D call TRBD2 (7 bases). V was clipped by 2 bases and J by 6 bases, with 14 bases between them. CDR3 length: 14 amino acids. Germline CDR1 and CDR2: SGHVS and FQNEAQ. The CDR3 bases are TGTGCCAGCAGCTTACGGGGAGGGGGGTTCGAGCAGTACTTC. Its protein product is CASSLRGGGFEQYF.

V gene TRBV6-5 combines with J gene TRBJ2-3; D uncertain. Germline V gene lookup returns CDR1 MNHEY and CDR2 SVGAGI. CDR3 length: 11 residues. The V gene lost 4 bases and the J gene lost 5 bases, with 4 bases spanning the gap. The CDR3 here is CASSSGDTQYF. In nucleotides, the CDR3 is TGTGCCAGCAGTTCAGGAGATACGCAGTATTTT.

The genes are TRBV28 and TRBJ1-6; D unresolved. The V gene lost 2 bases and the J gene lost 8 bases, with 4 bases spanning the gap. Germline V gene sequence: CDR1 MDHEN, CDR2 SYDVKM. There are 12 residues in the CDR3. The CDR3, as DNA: TGTGCCAGCAGTTTACCAGATTCACCCCTCCACTTT. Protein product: CASSLPDSPLHF.

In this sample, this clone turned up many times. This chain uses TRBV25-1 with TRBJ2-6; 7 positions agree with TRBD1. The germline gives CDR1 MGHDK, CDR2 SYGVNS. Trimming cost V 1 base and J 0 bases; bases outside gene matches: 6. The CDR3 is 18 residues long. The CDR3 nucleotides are TGTGCCAGCAGTGAATTTGTGGGACAGAGCTCTGGGGCCAACGTCCTGACTTTC. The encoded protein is CASSEFVGQSSGANVLTF. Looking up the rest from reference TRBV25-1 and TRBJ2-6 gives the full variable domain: EADIYQTPRYLVIGTGKKITLECSQTMGHDKMYWYQQDPGMELHLIHYSYGVNSTEKGDLSSESTVSRIRTEHFPLTLESARPSHTSQYLCASSEFVGQSSGANVLTFGAGSRLTVL.

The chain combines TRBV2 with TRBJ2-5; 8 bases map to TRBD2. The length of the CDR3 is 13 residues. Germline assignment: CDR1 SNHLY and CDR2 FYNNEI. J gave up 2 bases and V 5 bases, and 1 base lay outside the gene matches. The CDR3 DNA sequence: TGTGCCAGCAGTTCTAGCGGGCAAGAGACCCAGTACTTC. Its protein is CASSSSGQETQYF. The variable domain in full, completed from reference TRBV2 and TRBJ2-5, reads EPEVTQTPSHQVTQMGQEVILRCVPISNHLYFYWYRQILGQKVEFLVSFYNNEISEKSEIFDDQFSVERPDGSNFTLKIRSTKLEDSAMYFCASSSSGQETQYFGPGTRLLVL.

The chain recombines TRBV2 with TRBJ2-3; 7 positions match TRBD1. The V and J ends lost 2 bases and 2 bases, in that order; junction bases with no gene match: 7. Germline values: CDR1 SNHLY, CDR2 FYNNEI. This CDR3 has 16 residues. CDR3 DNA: TGTGCCAGCAGTGAAAGGGGGCAGGTCGCCACAGATACGCAGTATTTT. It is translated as CASSERGQVATDTQYF.

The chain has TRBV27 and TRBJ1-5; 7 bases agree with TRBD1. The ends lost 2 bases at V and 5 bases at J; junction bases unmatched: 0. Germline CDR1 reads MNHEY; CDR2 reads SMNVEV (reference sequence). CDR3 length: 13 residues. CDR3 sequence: CASSLQGDQPQHF. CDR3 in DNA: TGTGCCAGCAGTTTACAGGGGGATCAGCCCCAGCATTTT.

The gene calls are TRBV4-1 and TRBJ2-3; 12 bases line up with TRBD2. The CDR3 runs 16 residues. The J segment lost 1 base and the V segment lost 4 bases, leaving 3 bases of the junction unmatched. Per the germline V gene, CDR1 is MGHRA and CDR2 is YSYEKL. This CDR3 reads CASSPLAGGRTDTQYF. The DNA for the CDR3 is TGCGCCAGCAGCCCACTAGCGGGGGGACGCACAGATACGCAGTATTTT.

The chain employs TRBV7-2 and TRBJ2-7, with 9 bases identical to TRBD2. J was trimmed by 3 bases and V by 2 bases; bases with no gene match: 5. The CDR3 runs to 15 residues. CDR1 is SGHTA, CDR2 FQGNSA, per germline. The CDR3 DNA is TGTGCCAGCAGCTTAAGACTAGCGGAGAACTACGAGCAGTACTTC. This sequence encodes CASSLRLAENYEQYF.

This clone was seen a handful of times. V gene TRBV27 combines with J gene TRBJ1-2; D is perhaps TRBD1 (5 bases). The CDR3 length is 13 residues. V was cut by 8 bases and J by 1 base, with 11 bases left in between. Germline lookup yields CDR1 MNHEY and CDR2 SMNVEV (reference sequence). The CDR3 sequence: CASPAGGNYGYTF. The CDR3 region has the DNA TGTGCCAGCCCCGCGGGGGGTAACTATGGCTACACCTTC.

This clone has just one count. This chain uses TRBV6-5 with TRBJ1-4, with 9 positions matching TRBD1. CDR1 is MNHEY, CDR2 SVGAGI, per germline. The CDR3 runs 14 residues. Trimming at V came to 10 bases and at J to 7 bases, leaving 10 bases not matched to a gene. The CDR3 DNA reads TGTGCCACCCGCCGGGACAGGGTTTCTGAAAAACTGTTTTTT. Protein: CATRRDRVSEKLFF.

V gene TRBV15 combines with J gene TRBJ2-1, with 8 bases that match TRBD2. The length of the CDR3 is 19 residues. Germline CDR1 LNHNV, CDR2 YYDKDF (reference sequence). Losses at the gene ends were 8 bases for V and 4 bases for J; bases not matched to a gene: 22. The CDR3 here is CATGGQPVIAGSTYNEQFF. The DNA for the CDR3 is TGTGCCACCGGGGGTCAGCCGGTAATAGCGGGATCAACATACAATGAGCAGTTCTTC. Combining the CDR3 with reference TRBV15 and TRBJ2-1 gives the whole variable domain DAMVIQNPRYQVTQFGKPVTLSCSQTLNHNVMYWYQQKSSQAPKLLFHYYDKDFNNEADTPDNFQSRRPNTSFCFLDIRSPGLGDTAMYLCATGGQPVIAGSTYNEQFFGPGTRLTVL.

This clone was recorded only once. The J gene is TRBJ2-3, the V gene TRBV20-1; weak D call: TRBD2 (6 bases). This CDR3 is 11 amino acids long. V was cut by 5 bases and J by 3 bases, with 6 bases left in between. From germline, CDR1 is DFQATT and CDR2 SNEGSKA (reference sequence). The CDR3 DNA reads TGCAGTGCTCGGGAGACAGATACGCAGTATTTT. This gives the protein CSARETDTQYF.

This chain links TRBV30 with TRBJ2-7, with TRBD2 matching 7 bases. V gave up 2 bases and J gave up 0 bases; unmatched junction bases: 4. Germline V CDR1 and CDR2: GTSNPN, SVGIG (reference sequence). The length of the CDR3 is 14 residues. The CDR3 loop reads CAWSLGGSSYEQYF. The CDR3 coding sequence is TGTGCCTGGAGTTTAGGCGGGAGCTCCTACGAGCAGTACTTC.

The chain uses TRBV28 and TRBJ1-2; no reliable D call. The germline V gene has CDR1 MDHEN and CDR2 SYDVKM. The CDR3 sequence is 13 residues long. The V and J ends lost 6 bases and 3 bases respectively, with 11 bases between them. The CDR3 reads CASRPTVYYGYTF. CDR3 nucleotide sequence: TGTGCCAGCAGGCCCACAGTTTACTATGGCTACACCTTC.

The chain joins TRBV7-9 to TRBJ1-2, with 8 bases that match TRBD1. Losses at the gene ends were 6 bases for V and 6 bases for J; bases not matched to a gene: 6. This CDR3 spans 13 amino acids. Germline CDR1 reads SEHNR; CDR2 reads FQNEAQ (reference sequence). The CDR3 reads CASSLDRDDGYTF. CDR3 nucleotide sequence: TGTGCCAGCAGTTTGGACAGGGATGATGGCTACACCTTC.

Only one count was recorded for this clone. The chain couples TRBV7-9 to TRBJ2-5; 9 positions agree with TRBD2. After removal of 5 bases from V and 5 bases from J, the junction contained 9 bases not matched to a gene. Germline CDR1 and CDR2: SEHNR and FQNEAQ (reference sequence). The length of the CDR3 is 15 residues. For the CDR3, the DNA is TGTGCCAGCAGCATTAGCGGGGGTACTGGCGAGACCCAGTACTTC. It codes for CASSISGGTGETQYF.

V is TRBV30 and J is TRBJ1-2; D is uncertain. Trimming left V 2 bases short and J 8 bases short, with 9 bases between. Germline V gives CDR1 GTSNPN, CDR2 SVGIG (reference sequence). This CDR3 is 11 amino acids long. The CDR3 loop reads CAWSIRGGYTF. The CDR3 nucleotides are TGTGCCTGGAGTATTCGGGGAGGCTACACCTTC. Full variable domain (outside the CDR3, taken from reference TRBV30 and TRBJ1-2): SQTIHQWPATLVQPVGSPLSLECTVEGTSNPNLYWYRQAAGRGLQLLFYSVGIGQISSEVPQNLSASRPQDRQFILSSKKLLLSDSGFYLCAWSIRGGYTFGSGTRLTVV.

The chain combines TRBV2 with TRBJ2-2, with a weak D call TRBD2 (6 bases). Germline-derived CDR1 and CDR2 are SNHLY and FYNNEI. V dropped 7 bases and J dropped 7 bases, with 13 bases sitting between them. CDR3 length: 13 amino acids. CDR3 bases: TGTGCCAGCATGGGGACTCGCCTCGGGGAGCTGTTTTTT. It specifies CASMGTRLGELFF.

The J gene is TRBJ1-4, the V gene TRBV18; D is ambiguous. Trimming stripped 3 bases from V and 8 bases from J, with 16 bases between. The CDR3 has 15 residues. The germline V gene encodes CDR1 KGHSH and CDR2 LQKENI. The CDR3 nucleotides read TGTGCCAGCTCACCTCCGGACGGACTCGGGGAAAAACTGTTTTTT. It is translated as CASSPPDGLGEKLFF. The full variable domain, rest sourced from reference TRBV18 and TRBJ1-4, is NAGVMQNPRHLVRRRGQEARLRCSPMKGHSHVYWYRQLPEEGLKFMVYLQKENIIDESGMPKERFSAEFPKEGPSILRIQQVVRGDSAAYFCASSPPDGLGEKLFFGSGTQLSVL.

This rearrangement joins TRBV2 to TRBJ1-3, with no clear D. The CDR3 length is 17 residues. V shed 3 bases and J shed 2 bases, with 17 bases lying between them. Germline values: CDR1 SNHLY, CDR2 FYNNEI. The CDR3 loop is CASSEAPGRVAGNTIYF. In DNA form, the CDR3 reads TGTGCCAGCAGTGAGGCCCCCGGGAGGGTGGCTGGAAACACCATATATTTT.

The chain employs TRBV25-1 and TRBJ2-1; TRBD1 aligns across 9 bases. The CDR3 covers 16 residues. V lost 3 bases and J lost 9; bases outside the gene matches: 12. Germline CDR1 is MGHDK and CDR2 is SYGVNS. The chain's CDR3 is CASSDFSGTGNGEQFF. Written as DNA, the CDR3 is TGTGCCAGCAGTGACTTCTCCGGGACAGGGAATGGTGAGCAGTTCTTC.

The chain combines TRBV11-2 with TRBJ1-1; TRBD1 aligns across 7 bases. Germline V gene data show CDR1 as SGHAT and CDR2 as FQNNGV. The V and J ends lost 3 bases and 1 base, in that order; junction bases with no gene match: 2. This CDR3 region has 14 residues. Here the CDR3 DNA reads TGTGCCAGCAGCTTGGCAGGGGGGAACACTGAAGCTTTCTTT. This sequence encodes CASSLAGGNTEAFF.

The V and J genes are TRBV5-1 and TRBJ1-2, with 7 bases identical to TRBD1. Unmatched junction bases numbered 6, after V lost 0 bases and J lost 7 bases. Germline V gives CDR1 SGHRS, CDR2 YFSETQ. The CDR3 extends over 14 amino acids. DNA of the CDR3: TGCGCCAGCAGCTTGGATCCAGGGGGTTTTGGCTACACCTTC. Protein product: CASSLDPGGFGYTF.